Sequencing of this TCR beta chain was carried out in a study of blood T cell repertoires in COVID-19. Study summary: Researchers got acute and convalescent COVID-19 samples from the United States, Italy and Spain.

The table came from immunoSEQ multiplex PCR; TCRdb's copy has only in-frame clones and leaves some out. Here the sample spans hundreds of thousands of clones, around four fifths being singletons. The sample holds a few counts of this clone. Germline CDR1 and CDR2: MNHEY and SVGAGI. Trimming at V came to 6 bases and at J to 6 bases, leaving 8 bases not matched to a gene. The CDR3 consists of 14 residues. This sequence originates from a middle-aged man with acute or convalescent COVID-19. The sample taken for sequencing was peripheral blood. This chain connects TRBV6-5 to TRBJ1-2; 9 nucleotides align to TRBD1. In nucleotides, the CDR3 is TGTGCCAGCAGGTATCTCGGACAGGGGAATGGCTACACCTTC. Amino acid sequence: CASRYLGQGNGYTF.